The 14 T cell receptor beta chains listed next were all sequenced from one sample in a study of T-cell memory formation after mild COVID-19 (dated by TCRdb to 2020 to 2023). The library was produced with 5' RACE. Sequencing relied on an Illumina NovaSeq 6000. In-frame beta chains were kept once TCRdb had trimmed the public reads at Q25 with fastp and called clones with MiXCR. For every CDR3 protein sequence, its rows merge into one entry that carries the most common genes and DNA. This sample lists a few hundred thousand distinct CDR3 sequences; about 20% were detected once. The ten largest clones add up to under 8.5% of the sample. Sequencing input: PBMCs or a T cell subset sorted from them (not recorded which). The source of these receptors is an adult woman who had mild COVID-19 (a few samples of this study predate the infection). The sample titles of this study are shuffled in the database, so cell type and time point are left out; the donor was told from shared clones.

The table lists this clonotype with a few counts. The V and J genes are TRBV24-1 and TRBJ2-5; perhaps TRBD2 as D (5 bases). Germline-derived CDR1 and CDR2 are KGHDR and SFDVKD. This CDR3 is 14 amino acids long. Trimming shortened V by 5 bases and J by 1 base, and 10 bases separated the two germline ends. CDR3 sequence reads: CATSVSSSQETQYF. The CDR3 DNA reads TGTGCCACCAGTGTTTCTAGCAGCCAAGAGACCCAGTACTTC.

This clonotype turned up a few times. CDR3 coding DNA: TGCAGTGCTAGAGAGGACACTGAAGCTTTCTTT. It translates to CSAREDTEAFF. This sequence joins TRBV20-1 and TRBJ1-1; D is unclear. V was clipped by 0 bases and J by 3 bases, with 2 bases between them. Looked up from germline, CDR1 is DFQATT and CDR2 is SNEGSKA (reference sequence). The CDR3 contains 11 residues.

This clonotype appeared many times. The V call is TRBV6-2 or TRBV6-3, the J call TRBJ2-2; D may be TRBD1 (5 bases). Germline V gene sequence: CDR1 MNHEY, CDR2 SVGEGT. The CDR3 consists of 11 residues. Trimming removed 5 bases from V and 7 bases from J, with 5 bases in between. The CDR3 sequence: CASSQGGELFF. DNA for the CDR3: TGTGCCAGCAGTCAGGGCGGGGAGCTGTTTTTT.

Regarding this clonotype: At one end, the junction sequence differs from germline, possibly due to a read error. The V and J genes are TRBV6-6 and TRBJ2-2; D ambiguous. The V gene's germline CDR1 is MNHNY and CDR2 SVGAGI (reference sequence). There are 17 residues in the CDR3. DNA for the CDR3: TGTGCGAGCAGTTACCCAATCCACGAACGGAACACCGGGGAGCTGTTTTTT. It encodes CASSYPIHERNTGELFF.

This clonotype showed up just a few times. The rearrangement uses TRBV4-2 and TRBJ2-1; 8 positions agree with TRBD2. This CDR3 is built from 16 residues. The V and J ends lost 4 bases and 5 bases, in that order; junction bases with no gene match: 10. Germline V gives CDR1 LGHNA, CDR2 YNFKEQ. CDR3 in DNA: TGTGCCAGCAGCCCAATTGGGCTAGCGGGCAACAATGAGCAGTTCTTC. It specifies CASSPIGLAGNNEQFF.

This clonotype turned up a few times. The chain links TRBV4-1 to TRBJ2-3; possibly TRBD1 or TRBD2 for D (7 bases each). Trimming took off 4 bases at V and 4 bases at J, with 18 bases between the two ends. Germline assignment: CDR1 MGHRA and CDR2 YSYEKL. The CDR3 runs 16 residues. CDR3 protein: CASSPRQGGVADTQYF. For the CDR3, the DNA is TGCGCCAGCAGCCCGAGACAGGGAGGGGTCGCAGATACGCAGTATTTT.

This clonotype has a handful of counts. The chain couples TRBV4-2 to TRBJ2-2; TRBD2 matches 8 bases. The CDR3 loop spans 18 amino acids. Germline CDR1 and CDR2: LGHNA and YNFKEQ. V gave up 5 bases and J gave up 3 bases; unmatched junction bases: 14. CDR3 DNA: TGTGCCAGCAGCGATATCCTTCGCACTAGCGGCGACACCGGGGAGCTGTTTTTT. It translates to CASSDILRTSGDTGELFF.

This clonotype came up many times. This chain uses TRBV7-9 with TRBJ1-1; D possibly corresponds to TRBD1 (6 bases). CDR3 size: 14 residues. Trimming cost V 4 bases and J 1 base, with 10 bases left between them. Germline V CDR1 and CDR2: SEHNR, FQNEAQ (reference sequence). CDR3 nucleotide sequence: TGTGCCAGCAGCTGGGACAATCCGAACACTGAAGCTTTCTTT. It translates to CASSWDNPNTEAFF.

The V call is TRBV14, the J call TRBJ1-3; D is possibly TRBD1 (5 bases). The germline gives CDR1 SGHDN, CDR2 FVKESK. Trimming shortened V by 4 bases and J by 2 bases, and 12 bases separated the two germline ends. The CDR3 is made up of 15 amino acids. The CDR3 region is CASSPRGITGNTIYF. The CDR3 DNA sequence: TGTGCCAGCAGCCCCCGGGGCATAACTGGAAACACCATATATTTT.

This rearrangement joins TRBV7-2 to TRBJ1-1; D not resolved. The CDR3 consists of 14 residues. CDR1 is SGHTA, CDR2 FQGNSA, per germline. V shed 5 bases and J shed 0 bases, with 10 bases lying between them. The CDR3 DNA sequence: TGTGCCAGCAGCCGAGTAATCATGAACACTGAAGCTTTCTTT. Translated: CASSRVIMNTEAFF. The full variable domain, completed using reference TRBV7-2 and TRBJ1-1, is GAGVSQSPSNKVTEKGKDVELRCDPISGHTALYWYRQSLGQGLEFLIYFQGNSAPDKSGLPSDRFSAERTGGSVSTLTIQRTQQEDSAVYLCASSRVIMNTEAFFGQGTRLTVV.

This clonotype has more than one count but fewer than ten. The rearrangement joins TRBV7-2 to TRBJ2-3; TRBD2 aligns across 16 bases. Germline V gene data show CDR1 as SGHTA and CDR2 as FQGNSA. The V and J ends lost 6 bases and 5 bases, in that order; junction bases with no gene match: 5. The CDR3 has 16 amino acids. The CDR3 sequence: CASRGTSGGALDTQYF. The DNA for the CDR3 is TGTGCCAGCAGGGGGACTAGCGGGGGGGCTTTAGATACGCAGTATTTT.

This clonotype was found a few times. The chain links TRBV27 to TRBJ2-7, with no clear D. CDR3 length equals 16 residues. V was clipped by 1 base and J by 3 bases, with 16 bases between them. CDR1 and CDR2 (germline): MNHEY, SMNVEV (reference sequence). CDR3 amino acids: CASSLYQTKRNYEQYF. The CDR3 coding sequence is TGTGCCAGCAGTTTATACCAGACCAAGCGAAACTACGAGCAGTACTTC.

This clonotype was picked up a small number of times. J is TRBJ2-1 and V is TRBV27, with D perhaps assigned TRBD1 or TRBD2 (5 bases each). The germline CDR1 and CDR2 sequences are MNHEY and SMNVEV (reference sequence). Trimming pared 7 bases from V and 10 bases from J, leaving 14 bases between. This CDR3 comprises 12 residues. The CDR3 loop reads CASTLGPREQFF. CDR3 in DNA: TGTGCCAGCACCCTGGGACCTCGGGAGCAGTTCTTC.

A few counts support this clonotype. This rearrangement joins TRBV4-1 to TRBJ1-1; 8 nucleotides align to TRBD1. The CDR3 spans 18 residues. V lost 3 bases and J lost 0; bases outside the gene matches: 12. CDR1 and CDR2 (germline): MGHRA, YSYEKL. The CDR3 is CASSHLQGAPGMNTEAFF. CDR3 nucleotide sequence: TGCGCCAGCAGCCACTTGCAGGGGGCCCCCGGGATGAACACTGAAGCTTTCTTT.